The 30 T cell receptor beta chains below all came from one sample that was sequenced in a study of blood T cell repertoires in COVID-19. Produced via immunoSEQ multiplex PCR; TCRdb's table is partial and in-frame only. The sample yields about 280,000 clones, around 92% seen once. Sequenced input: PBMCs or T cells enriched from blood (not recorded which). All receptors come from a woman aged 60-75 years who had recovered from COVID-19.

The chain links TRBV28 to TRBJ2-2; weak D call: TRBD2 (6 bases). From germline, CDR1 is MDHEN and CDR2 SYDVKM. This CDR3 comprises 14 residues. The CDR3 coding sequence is TGTGTCGTAGCCGGGACTCCCGCCCCCGGGGAGCTGTTTTTT. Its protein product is CVVAGTPAPGELFF.

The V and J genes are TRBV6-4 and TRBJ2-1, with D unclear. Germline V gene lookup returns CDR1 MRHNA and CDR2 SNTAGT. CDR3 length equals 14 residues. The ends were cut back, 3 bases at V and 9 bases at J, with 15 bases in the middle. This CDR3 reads CASSEGPEVAEQFF. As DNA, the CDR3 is TGTGCCAGCAGTGAAGGCCCAGAGGTTGCTGAGCAGTTCTTC.

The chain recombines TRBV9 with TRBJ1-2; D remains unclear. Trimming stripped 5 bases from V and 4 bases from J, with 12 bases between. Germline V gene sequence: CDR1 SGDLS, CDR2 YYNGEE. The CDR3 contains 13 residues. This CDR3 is CASRASGSYGYTF. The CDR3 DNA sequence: TGTGCCAGCAGAGCTTCGGGGTCCTATGGCTACACCTTC.

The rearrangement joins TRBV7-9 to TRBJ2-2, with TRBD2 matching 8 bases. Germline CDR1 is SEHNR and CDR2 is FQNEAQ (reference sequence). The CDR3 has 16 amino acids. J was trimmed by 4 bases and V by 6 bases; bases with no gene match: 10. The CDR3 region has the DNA TGTGCCAGCAGACCTCCGGGACTAGAGGGCACCGGGGAGCTGTTTTTT. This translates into CASRPPGLEGTGELFF.

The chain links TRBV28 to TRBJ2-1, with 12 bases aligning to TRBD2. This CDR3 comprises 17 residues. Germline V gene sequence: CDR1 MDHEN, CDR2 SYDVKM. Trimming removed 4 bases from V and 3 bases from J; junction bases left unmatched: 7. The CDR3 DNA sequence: TGTGCCAGCAGTTCTCCGGGACTAGCGGGTGACTACAATGAGCAGTTCTTC. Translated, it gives CASSSPGLAGDYNEQFF.

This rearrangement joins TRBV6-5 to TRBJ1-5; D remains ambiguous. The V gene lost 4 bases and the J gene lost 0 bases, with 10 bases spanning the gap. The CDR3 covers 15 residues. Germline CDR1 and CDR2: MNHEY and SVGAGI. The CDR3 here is CASSSQVSSNQPQHF. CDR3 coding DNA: TGTGCCAGCAGTTCCCAGGTGTCTAGCAATCAGCCCCAGCATTTT.

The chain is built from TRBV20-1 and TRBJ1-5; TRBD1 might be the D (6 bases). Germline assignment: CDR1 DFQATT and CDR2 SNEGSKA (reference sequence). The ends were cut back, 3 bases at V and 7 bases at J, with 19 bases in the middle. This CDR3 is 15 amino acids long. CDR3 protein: CSASGEGVPGQPQHF. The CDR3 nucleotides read TGCAGTGCTAGTGGGGAGGGGGTACCCGGGCAGCCCCAGCATTTT.

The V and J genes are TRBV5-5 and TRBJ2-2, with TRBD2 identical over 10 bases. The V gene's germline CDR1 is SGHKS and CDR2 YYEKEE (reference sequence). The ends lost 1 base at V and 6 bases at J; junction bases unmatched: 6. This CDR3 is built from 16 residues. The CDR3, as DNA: TGTGCCAGCAGCTTGTTCCTAGCGGGAGAAGCCGGGGAGCTGTTTTTT. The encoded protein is CASSLFLAGEAGELFF.

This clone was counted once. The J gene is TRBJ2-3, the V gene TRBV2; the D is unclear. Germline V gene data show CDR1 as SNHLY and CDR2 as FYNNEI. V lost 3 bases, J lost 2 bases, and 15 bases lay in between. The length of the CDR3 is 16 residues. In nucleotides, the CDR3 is TGTGCCAGCAGTGAGGTGACTGTCTTCCCCACAGATACGCAGTATTTT. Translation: CASSEVTVFPTDTQYF. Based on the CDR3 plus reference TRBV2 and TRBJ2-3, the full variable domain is EPEVTQTPSHQVTQMGQEVILRCVPISNHLYFYWYRQILGQKVEFLVSFYNNEISEKSEIFDDQFSVERPDGSNFTLKIRSTKLEDSAMYFCASSEVTVFPTDTQYFGPGTRLTVL.

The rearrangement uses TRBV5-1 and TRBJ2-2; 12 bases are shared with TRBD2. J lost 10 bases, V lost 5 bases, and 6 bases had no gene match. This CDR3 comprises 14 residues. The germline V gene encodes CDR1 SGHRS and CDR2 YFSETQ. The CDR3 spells CASSRLAGESELFF. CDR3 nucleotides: TGCGCCAGCAGTCGACTAGCGGGAGAGTCGGAGCTGTTTTTT.

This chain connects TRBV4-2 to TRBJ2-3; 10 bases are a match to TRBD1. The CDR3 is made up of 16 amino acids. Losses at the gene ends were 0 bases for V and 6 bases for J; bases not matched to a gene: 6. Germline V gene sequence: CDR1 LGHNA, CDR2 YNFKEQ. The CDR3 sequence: CASSQDVGQGYDTQYF. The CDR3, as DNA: TGTGCCAGCAGCCAAGATGTGGGACAGGGGTACGATACGCAGTATTTT.

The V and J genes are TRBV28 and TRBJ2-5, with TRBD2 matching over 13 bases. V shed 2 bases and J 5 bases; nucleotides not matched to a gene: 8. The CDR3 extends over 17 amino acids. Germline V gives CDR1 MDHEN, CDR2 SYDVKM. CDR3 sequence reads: CASSLLLAGGASETQYF. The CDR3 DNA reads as TGTGCCAGCAGTTTACTACTAGCGGGGGGGGCCTCCGAGACCCAGTACTTC.

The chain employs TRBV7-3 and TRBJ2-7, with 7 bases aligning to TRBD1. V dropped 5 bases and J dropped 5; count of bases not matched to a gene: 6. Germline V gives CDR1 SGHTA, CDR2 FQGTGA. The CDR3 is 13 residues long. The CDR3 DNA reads TGTGCCAGCAGCAAAGACAGGGAACACGAGCAGTACTTC. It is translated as CASSKDREHEQYF.

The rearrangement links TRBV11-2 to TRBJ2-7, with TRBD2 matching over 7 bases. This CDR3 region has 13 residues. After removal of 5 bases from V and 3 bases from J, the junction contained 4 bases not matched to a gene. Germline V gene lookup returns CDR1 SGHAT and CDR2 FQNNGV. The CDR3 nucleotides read TGTGCCAGCAGCCCTAGCGGTTTCTACGAGCAGTACTTC. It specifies CASSPSGFYEQYF. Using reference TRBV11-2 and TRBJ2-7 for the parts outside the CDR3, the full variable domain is EAGVAQSPRYKIIEKRQSVAFWCNPISGHATLYWYQQILGQGPKLLIQFQNNGVVDDSQLPKDRFSAERLKGVDSTLKIQPAKLEDSAVYLCASSPSGFYEQYFGPGTRLTVT.

The CDR3 region has the DNA TGCGCCAGCAGCTTCGGGAGGGATGAAAAACTGTTTTTT. The encoded protein is CASSFGRDEKLFF. This chain links TRBV5-1 with TRBJ1-4; D gene uncertain. The V end was cut by 2 bases, the J end by 6 bases, with 8 bases between. Germline V gene data show CDR1 as SGHRS and CDR2 as YFSETQ. This CDR3 has 13 residues.

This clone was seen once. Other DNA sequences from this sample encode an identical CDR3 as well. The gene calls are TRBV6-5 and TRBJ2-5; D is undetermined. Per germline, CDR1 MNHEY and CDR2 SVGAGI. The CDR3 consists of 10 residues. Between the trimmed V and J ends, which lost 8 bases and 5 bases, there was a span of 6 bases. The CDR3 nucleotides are TGTGCCAGCGGTCGGGAGACCCAGTACTTC. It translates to CASGRETQYF.

CDR3 loop: CASSLANVRGTEAFF. The CDR3 coding sequence is TGTGCCAGCAGCTTGGCCAACGTTAGGGGGACTGAAGCTTTCTTT. V gene TRBV5-6 combines with J gene TRBJ1-1, with a tentative D call TRBD1 (6 bases). CDR3 length: 15 residues. Germline V gives CDR1 SGHDT, CDR2 YYEEEE. The germline V and J ends were trimmed by 0 bases and 5 bases, with 14 bases remaining between them.

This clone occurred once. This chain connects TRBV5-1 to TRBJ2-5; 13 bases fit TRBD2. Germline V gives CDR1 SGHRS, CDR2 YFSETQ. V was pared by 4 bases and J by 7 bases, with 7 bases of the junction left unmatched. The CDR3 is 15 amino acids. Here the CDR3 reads CASSAGTSGTVTQYF. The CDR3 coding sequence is TGCGCCAGCAGCGCTGGGACTAGCGGGACGGTGACCCAGTACTTC.

The CDR3 is CARWTGYNSPLHF. CDR3 DNA: TGTGCCCGGTGGACAGGCTATAATTCACCCCTCCACTTT. The chain combines TRBV30 with TRBJ1-6; TRBD1 matches 7 bases. The V segment lost 8 bases and the J segment 3 bases; nucleotides outside the gene matches: 4. The germline V gene has CDR1 GTSNPN and CDR2 SVGIG (reference sequence). This CDR3 is built from 13 residues.

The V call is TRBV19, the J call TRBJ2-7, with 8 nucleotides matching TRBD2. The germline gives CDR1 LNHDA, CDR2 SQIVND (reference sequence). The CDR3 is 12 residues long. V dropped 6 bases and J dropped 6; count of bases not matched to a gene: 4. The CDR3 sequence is CASSSTSGEQYF. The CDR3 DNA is TGTGCCAGTAGCTCAACTAGCGGCGAGCAGTACTTC.

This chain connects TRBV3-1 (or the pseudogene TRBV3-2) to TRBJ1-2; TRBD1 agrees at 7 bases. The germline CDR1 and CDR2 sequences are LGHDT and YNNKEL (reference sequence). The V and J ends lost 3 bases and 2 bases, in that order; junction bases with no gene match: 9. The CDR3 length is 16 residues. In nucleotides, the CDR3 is TGTGCCAGCAGCCATCGGGGGACAGTTCAGAACTATGGCTACACCTTC. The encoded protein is CASSHRGTVQNYGYTF.

DNA of the CDR3: TGTGCCAGCTCACCATCACAGTCCTACGAGCAGTACTTC. This encodes CASSPSQSYEQYF. V and J are TRBV18 and TRBJ2-7; D unclear. Germline V gene data show CDR1 as KGHSH and CDR2 as LQKENI. V dropped 2 bases and J dropped 1 base, with 6 bases sitting between them. This CDR3 is built from 13 residues.

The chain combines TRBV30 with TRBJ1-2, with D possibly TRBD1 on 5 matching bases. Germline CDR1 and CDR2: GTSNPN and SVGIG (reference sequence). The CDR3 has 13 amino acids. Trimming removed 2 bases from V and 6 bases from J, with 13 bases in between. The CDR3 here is CAWSPGTGNGYTF. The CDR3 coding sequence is TGTGCCTGGAGTCCCGGGACTGGGAATGGCTACACCTTC.

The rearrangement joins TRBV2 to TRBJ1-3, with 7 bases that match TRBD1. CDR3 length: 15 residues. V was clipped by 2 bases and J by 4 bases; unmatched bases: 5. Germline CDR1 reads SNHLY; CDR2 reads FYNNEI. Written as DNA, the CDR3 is TGTGCCAGCAGTGAAACAGGGGTGATCGGAAACACCATATATTTT. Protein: CASSETGVIGNTIYF.

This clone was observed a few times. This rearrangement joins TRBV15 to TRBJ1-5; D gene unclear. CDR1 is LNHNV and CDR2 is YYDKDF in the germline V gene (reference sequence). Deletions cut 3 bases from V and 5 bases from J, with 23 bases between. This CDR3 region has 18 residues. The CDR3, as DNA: TGTGCCACCAGCAGTCTCACCCGGAACATATGGAGGGATCAGCCCCAGCATTTT. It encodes CATSSLTRNIWRDQPQHF.

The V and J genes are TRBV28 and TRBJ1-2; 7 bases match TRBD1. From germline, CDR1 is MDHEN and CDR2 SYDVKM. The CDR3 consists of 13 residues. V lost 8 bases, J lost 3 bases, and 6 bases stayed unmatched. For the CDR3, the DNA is TGTGCCAGCGTCGCCGGGACAGACTATGGCTACACCTTC. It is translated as CASVAGTDYGYTF.

CDR3 protein: CASSTGTRSGELFF. The CDR3 DNA reads as TGTGCCAGCAGCACCGGGACTCGTTCCGGGGAGCTGTTTTTT. The J gene is TRBJ2-2, the V gene TRBV5-6, with D possibly being TRBD2 (6 bases). The V and J ends lost 4 bases and 6 bases respectively, with 13 bases between them. The CDR3 is 14 amino acids. Per the germline V gene, CDR1 is SGHDT and CDR2 is YYEEEE.

The CDR3 is CSVGQGVTNEKLFF. In DNA form, the CDR3 reads TGCAGCGTCGGACAGGGGGTAACTAATGAAAAACTGTTTTTT. This chain connects TRBV29-1 to TRBJ1-4, with 10 bases aligning to TRBD1. Germline assignment: CDR1 SQVTM and CDR2 ANQGSEA. Trimming cost V 6 bases and J 1 base; bases outside gene matches: 2. CDR3 size: 14 residues.

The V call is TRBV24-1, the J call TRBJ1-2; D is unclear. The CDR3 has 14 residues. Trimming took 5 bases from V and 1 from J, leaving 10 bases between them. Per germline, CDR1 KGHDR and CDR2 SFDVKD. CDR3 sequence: CATSGPGFNYGYTF. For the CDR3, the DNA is TGTGCCACCAGTGGGCCGGGATTTAACTATGGCTACACCTTC.

In DNA form, the CDR3 reads TGCGCCAGCAGCGAGGACCTCCCGGGGAACAATGAGCAGTTCTTC. Translation gives CASSEDLPGNNEQFF. This chain links TRBV5-1 with TRBJ2-1; D is possibly TRBD2 (5 bases). Trimming took off 4 bases at V and 5 bases at J, with 16 bases between the two ends. The CDR3 length is 15 residues. Germline CDR1 is SGHRS and CDR2 is YFSETQ. Supplemented by reference TRBV5-1 and TRBJ2-1, the full variable domain reads KAGVTQTPRYLIKTRGQQVTLSCSPISGHRSVSWYQQTPGQGLQFLFEYFSETQRNKGNFPGRFSGRQFSNSRSEMNVSTLELGDSALYLCASSEDLPGNNEQFFGPGTRLTVL.